The 13 T cell receptor beta chains in this list originate from one sample, sequenced in a study of cytomegalovirus exposure and HLA in healthy donors. Sequencing used immunoSEQ multiplex PCR; TCRdb keeps in-frame clones, though not all of them. This table holds 150,000 to 200,000 clones, about 81% found once. Specimen: PBMCs. All receptors derive from a woman in her thirties in good health and CMV-seronegative.

The CDR3 bases are TGTGCCAGCAGTGAAGCCACACTAGCGGGGGGAAGCAATGAGCAGTTCTTC. Its protein is CASSEATLAGGSNEQFF. The chain is built from TRBV6-1 and TRBJ2-1; TRBD2 matches at 12 bases. Looked up from germline, CDR1 is MNHNS and CDR2 is SASEGT. J was trimmed by 6 bases and V by 0 bases; bases with no gene match: 6. The CDR3 totals 17 residues.

The chain is built from TRBV7-9 and TRBJ2-7; 8 bases line up with TRBD2. Germline values: CDR1 SEHNR, CDR2 FQNEAQ (reference sequence). Trimming removed 4 bases from V and 3 bases from J; junction bases left unmatched: 5. The CDR3 has 14 residues. CDR3 protein: CASSYGAGGYEQYF. CDR3 nucleotides: TGTGCCAGCAGCTACGGGGCGGGGGGCTACGAGCAGTACTTC.

The rearrangement joins TRBV5-1 to TRBJ2-1; D unclear. CDR3 size: 13 residues. V was pared by 3 bases and J by 0 bases, with 4 bases between. In germline, CDR1 is SGHRS, CDR2 YFSETQ. CDR3 residues: CASSSHSYNEQFF. The CDR3 DNA is TGCGCCAGCAGCTCCCACTCCTACAATGAGCAGTTCTTC.

V usage is TRBV18 and J usage is TRBJ2-3; 9 nucleotides match TRBD2. The CDR3 has 16 amino acids. V lost 2 bases and J lost 3; bases outside the gene matches: 6. From germline, CDR1 is KGHSH and CDR2 LQKENI. CDR3 protein: CASSPSMGLATDTQYF. In DNA form, the CDR3 reads TGTGCCAGCTCACCATCTATGGGACTAGCAACAGATACGCAGTATTTT.

The gene calls are TRBV4-2 and TRBJ2-6, with D perhaps matching TRBD2 (5 bases). V lost 4 bases to trimming and J lost 0 bases, with 10 bases between them. The CDR3 covers 16 residues. Germline lookup yields CDR1 LGHNA and CDR2 YNFKEQ. The DNA for the CDR3 is TGTGCCAGCAGCCCTCGGACTGGCTCTGGGGCCAACGTCCTGACTTTC. Protein product: CASSPRTGSGANVLTF.

The chain is built from TRBV4-1 and TRBJ2-5; 10 nucleotides match TRBD1. Germline V gives CDR1 MGHRA, CDR2 YSYEKL. The junction had 8 bases not matched to a gene; V was cut back by 4 bases and J by 6 bases. This CDR3 is built from 15 residues. The CDR3 reads CASSRDRGGRKTQYF. In DNA form, the CDR3 reads TGCGCCAGCAGCCGGGACAGGGGAGGGAGGAAGACCCAGTACTTC.

CDR3 sequence: CASSWTGFEQFF. DNA of the CDR3: TGTGCCAGCAGTTGGACAGGGTTTGAGCAGTTCTTC. The chain joins TRBV28 to TRBJ2-1; 8 positions agree with TRBD1. The CDR3 totals 12 residues. Germline V gene data show CDR1 as MDHEN and CDR2 as SYDVKM. Losses at the gene ends were 4 bases for V and 9 bases for J; bases not matched to a gene: 2.

The rearrangement joins TRBV30 to TRBJ1-4; D is perhaps TRBD1 (5 bases). The CDR3 is 17 amino acids. V was clipped by 1 base and J by 4 bases, with 19 bases between them. CDR1 and CDR2 from the germline V gene are GTSNPN and SVGIG (reference sequence). CDR3 protein: CAWSAGLGLLYNEKLFF. The DNA for the CDR3 is TGTGCCTGGAGTGCGGGTTTGGGGCTTTTGTATAATGAAAAACTGTTTTTT.

The rearrangement uses TRBV6-5 and TRBJ1-2; 7 nucleotides line up with TRBD1. The CDR3 has 15 amino acids. The V gene's germline CDR1 is MNHEY and CDR2 SVGAGI. The V segment lost 7 bases and the J segment 8 bases; nucleotides outside the gene matches: 16. The CDR3, as DNA: TGTGCCAGCATTTCCAACAGGGGATGGGGAAGCGGCTACACCTTC. It codes for CASISNRGWGSGYTF.

This chain links TRBV28 with TRBJ1-5, with D unresolved. V was pared by 10 bases and J by 0 bases, with 10 bases between. CDR1 and CDR2 (germline): MDHEN, SYDVKM. This CDR3 spans 13 amino acids. For the CDR3, the DNA is TGTGCCATCTTGGGAGATAGCAATCAGCCCCAGCATTTT. This sequence encodes CAILGDSNQPQHF.

This clone was counted a few times. J is TRBJ1-5 and V is TRBV29-1, with D perhaps TRBD1 (6 bases). V was trimmed by 0 bases and J by 7 bases, leaving 10 bases between them. There are 13 residues in the CDR3. Germline V CDR1 and CDR2: SQVTM, ANQGSEA. This CDR3 reads CSVEETQGQPQHF. CDR3 in DNA: TGCAGCGTTGAAGAAACACAGGGACAGCCCCAGCATTTT.

The rearrangement uses TRBV6-1 and TRBJ2-5, with D possibly TRBD2 on 5 matching bases. Germline lookup yields CDR1 MNHNS and CDR2 SASEGT. The CDR3 length is 12 residues. V lost 5 bases, J lost 5 bases, and 9 bases lay in between. For the CDR3, the DNA is TGTGCCAGCAGTTTAAGGAGGGAGACCCAGTACTTC. Amino acids: CASSLRRETQYF.

CDR3 bases: TGTGCCAGCAGGATTCTACAGGGGGCGCGAAGCTATGGCTACACCTTC. Its protein is CASRILQGARSYGYTF. The chain combines TRBV28 with TRBJ1-2, with 9 nucleotides matching TRBD1. The CDR3 has 16 residues. In germline, CDR1 is MDHEN, CDR2 SYDVKM. V lost 6 bases and J lost 4; bases outside the gene matches: 12.